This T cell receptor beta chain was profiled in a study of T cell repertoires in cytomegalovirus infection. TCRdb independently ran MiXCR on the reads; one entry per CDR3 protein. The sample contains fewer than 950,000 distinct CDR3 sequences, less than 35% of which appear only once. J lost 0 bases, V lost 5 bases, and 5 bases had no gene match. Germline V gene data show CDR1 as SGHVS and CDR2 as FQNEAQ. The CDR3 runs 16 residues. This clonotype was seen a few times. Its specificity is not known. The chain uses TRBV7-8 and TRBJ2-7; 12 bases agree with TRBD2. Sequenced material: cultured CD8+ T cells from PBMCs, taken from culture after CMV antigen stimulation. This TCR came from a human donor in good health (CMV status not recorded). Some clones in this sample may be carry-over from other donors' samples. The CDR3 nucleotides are TGTGCCAGCAGCGTCGGACTAGCGGGGCACTCCTACGAGCAGTACTTC. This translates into CASSVGLAGHSYEQYF.